These 3 T cell receptor beta chains were sequenced from one sample in a study of cytomegalovirus exposure and HLA in healthy donors (dated by TCRdb to about 2017). The library relied on the immunoSEQ multiplex PCR assay. A mixture of 60 forward primers for TCR Vbeta segments and 13 reverse primers for TCR Jbeta segments was used in the multiplex PCR. What TCRdb holds here is the immuneACCESS table cut down to in-frame rearrangements. Part of the clones is not present; checked against another copy, under half of the missing clones reflect an unresolved V gene, and the others are unexplained. The sample yields 110,000 or so clones; around four fifths were counted once. The top ten clonotypes cover around 1.2% of the sample. The material sequenced was PBMCs. The receptors originated from a man aged 25 to 40 in good health and CMV-seronegative.

This chain links TRBV6-6 with TRBJ1-1; 7 nucleotides agree with TRBD1. Germline CDR1 reads MNHNY; CDR2 reads SVGAGI (reference sequence). The CDR3 runs to 15 residues. Trimming removed 5 bases from V and 10 bases from J; junction bases left unmatched: 16. The CDR3 region is CASSLGSGTVGRAFF. The CDR3 DNA sequence: TGTGCCAGCAGTCTCGGATCCGGGACAGTTGGGCGAGCTTTCTTT.

On this clone itself: Other DNA sequences in the sample encode the same CDR3. The chain joins TRBV6-6 to TRBJ2-7, with 7 bases lining up with TRBD2. The CDR3 contains 15 residues. The V and J ends lost 0 bases and 1 base, in that order; junction bases with no gene match: 3. CDR1 and CDR2 from the germline V gene are MNHNY and SVGAGI (reference sequence). CDR3 protein: CASSYSPSGSYEQYF. DNA for the CDR3: TGTGCCAGCAGTTACTCGCCTAGCGGTTCCTACGAGCAGTACTTC.

The chain uses TRBV7-6 and TRBJ2-5; 7 nucleotides align to TRBD1. Per germline, CDR1 SGHVS and CDR2 FNYEAQ. This CDR3 is 16 amino acids long. V dropped 5 bases and J dropped 9; count of bases not matched to a gene: 18. This CDR3 reads CASSTPGQDHWPAQYF. CDR3 in DNA: TGTGCCAGCAGCACCCCAGGACAGGACCACTGGCCGGCCCAGTACTTC. The full variable domain, with the rest looked up from reference TRBV7-6 and TRBJ2-5, is GAGVSQSPRYKVTKRGQDVALRCDPISGHVSLYWYRQALGQGPEFLTYFNYEAQQDKSGLPNDRFSAERPEGSISTLTIQRTEQRDSAMYRCASSTPGQDHWPAQYFGPGTRLLVL.